The 28 T cell receptor beta chains below all came from one sample that was sequenced in a study of T cell repertoires in cytomegalovirus infection. For these TCRs, the target antigens are not known. MiXCR was run by TCRdb on the reads, yielding one entry per CDR3 protein. The repertoire has 51,000 or so distinct CDR3 sequences, roughly a fifth of them found once; the top ten carry around 80%. The starting material was CD8+ T cells from cultured PBMCs, obtained from culture after CMV antigen stimulation. Every receptor here comes from a human donor in good health (CMV status not recorded). Some clones in this sample may be carry-over from other donors' samples.

The rearrangement uses TRBV4-3 and TRBJ2-4; the match to TRBD1 covers 8 bases. CDR3 length equals 20 residues. Germline V gene data show CDR1 as LGHNA and CDR2 as YSLEER. J was trimmed by 0 bases and V by 2 bases; bases with no gene match: 15. This CDR3 is CASSQFGVGGQGPAKNIQYF. CDR3 DNA sequence: TGCGCCAGCAGCCAATTCGGTGTAGGAGGACAGGGCCCAGCCAAAAACATTCAGTACTTC.

The genes are TRBV4-3 and TRBJ2-5, with D unresolved. Germline loops: CDR1 LGHNA, CDR2 YSLEER. CDR3 length: 13 residues. V was shortened by 4 bases and J by 3 bases, with 9 bases between the two germline ends. CDR3 residues: CASSPVVKETQYF. As DNA, the CDR3 is TGCGCCAGCAGCCCCGTAGTAAAAGAGACCCAGTACTTC.

The V gene is TRBV7-2, the J gene TRBJ2-5; perhaps D is TRBD1 or TRBD2 (7 bases each). Germline V gives CDR1 SGHTA, CDR2 FQGNSA. Trimming took 6 bases from V and 1 from J, leaving 21 bases between them. The CDR3 is made up of 17 amino acids. CDR3 coding DNA: TGTGCCAGCAGTCCACAGGGGTGGGGGGGTTCCCAAGAGACCCAGTACTTC. It encodes CASSPQGWGGSQETQYF.

The J gene is TRBJ1-6, the V gene TRBV7-9; 8 bases line up with TRBD1. The CDR3 covers 15 residues. The germline V gene has CDR1 SEHNR and CDR2 FQNEAQ (reference sequence). J lost 7 bases, V lost 5 bases, and 7 bases had no gene match. In DNA form, the CDR3 reads TGTGCCAGCAGCCCAGGACAGGGTTCGAATTCACCCCTCCACTTT. Its protein product is CASSPGQGSNSPLHF.

This clonotype was found a few times. This rearrangement joins TRBV7-2 to TRBJ1-1; 7 bases fit TRBD1. CDR3 length: 14 residues. Germline V CDR1 and CDR2: SGHTA, FQGNSA. V lost 2 bases and J lost 5; bases outside the gene matches: 5. The CDR3 DNA reads TGTGCCAGCAGCTTACGAGGGGGCCGGACTGAAGCTTTCTTT. Amino acids: CASSLRGGRTEAFF.

The chain combines TRBV19 with TRBJ2-7; TRBD2 might be the D (6 bases). CDR3 length equals 15 residues. Germline CDR1 reads LNHDA; CDR2 reads SQIVND (reference sequence). Trimming removed 9 bases from V and 4 bases from J, with 22 bases in between. In DNA, the CDR3 is TGTGCCAGCAGACCGGGGGTAATGGGGTCGTACGAGCAGTACTTC. It is translated as CASRPGVMGSYEQYF.

The chain combines TRBV11-1 with TRBJ2-7, with 8 bases aligning to TRBD1. J gave up 5 bases and V 6 bases, and 15 bases lay outside the gene matches. The V gene's germline CDR1 is SGHAT and CDR2 FQDESV (reference sequence). The CDR3 totals 16 residues. Written as DNA, the CDR3 is TGTGCCAGCAGTAATAGAAGGGGCAGGGGGCAACACGAGCAGTACTTC. Translation gives CASSNRRGRGQHEQYF. Based on the CDR3 plus reference TRBV11-1 and TRBJ2-7, the full variable domain is EAEVAQSPRYKITEKSQAVAFWCDPISGHATLYWYRQILGQGPELLVQFQDESVVDDSQLPKDRFSAERLKGVDSTLKIQPAELGDSAMYLCASSNRRGRGQHEQYFGPGTRLTVT.

The rearrangement links TRBV11-2 to TRBJ1-1; 8 bases align to TRBD1. The trim removed 4 bases at V and 4 bases at J, leaving 2 bases unmatched. CDR1 and CDR2 (germline): SGHAT, FQNNGV. There are 13 residues in the CDR3. DNA for the CDR3: TGTGCCAGCAGCTCAGGGGGCGTCACTGAAGCTTTCTTT. Protein sequence: CASSSGGVTEAFF.

In its sample, this clonotype was seen a few times. J is TRBJ2-2 and V is TRBV12-5; 8 nucleotides match TRBD1. V gave up 6 bases and J gave up 3 bases; unmatched junction bases: 9. CDR3 size: 16 residues. Germline CDR1 reads LGHNT; CDR2 reads FRNRAP. The CDR3 loop reads CASGPDRAFYTGELFF. In DNA form, the CDR3 reads TGTGCTAGTGGACCGGACAGGGCTTTCTACACCGGGGAGCTGTTTTTT. The entire variable domain, with the rest obtained from reference TRBV12-5 and TRBJ2-2, is as follows: DARVTQTPRHKVTEMGQEVTMRCQPILGHNTVFWYRQTMMQGLELLAYFRNRAPLDDSGMPKDRFSAEMPDATLATLKIQPSEPRDSAVYFCASGPDRAFYTGELFFGEGSRLTVL.

Regarding this clonotype: One end of the junction fails to match germline, which may point to a read error. This chain connects TRBV5-4 to TRBJ2-1; D gene unclear. The CDR3 consists of 13 residues. CDR1 SGHNT and CDR2 YYREEE come from the germline V gene (reference sequence). The CDR3 DNA sequence: TGTGCCAGCAGATTGGACTCCTACAATGAGCAGTTCTTC. The encoded protein is CASRLDSYNEQFF.

This clonotype was observed a few times. The chain has TRBV5-6 and TRBJ2-3; 7 nucleotides line up with TRBD2. V shed 4 bases and J 3 bases; nucleotides not matched to a gene: 8. CDR1 is SGHDT, CDR2 YYEEEE, per germline. The CDR3 loop spans 15 amino acids. CDR3 in amino acids: CASSGGLDQTDTQYF. DNA for the CDR3: TGTGCCAGCAGCGGTGGACTAGATCAGACAGATACGCAGTATTTT.

This clonotype was seen more than once but under ten times. The chain recombines TRBV6-1 with TRBJ1-1; 10 positions agree with TRBD1. Germline V gives CDR1 MNHNS, CDR2 SASEGT. There are 16 residues in the CDR3. With 0 bases clipped from V and 6 bases from J, the junction kept 7 bases outside the gene matches. The CDR3 nucleotides are TGTGCCAGCAGTGAAGCAGGGGACAGGGGATCCGCTGAAGCTTTCTTT. It codes for CASSEAGDRGSAEAFF.

The rearrangement joins TRBV9 to TRBJ2-1; tentative D call: TRBD2 (5 bases). The CDR3 totals 16 residues. Germline CDR1 reads SGDLS; CDR2 reads YYNGEE. The ends were cut back, 0 bases at V and 1 base at J, with 11 bases in the middle. The CDR3 sequence is CASSVEVGVSYNEQFF. The DNA of the CDR3 is TGTGCCAGCAGCGTAGAGGTCGGGGTTTCCTACAATGAGCAGTTCTTC.

This chain links TRBV7-8 with TRBJ2-5, with 7 bases matching TRBD1. In germline, CDR1 is SGHVS, CDR2 FQNEAQ. J lost 3 bases, V lost 5 bases, and 9 bases had no gene match. The CDR3 has 15 residues. The CDR3, as DNA: TGTGCCAGCAGCCCATACGGGACAGCCAAAGAGACCCAGTACTTC. Encoded protein: CASSPYGTAKETQYF.

The genes are TRBV4-1 and TRBJ2-7; 7 bases are a match to TRBD1. The CDR3 is made up of 15 amino acids. V shed 1 base and J 1 base; nucleotides not matched to a gene: 4. Germline CDR1 MGHRA, CDR2 YSYEKL. CDR3 region: CASSQAHRGSYEQYF. The CDR3 DNA reads TGCGCCAGCAGCCAAGCCCACAGGGGATCCTACGAGCAGTACTTC.

V and J are TRBV12-3 or TRBV12-4 and TRBJ2-5; D unclear. CDR3 size: 15 residues. The V gene lost 3 bases and the J gene lost 2 bases, with 13 bases spanning the gap. CDR3 loop: CASSLRSTVQETQYF. CDR3 DNA: TGTGCCAGCAGTTTGCGGTCGACGGTTCAAGAGACCCAGTACTTC.

V gene TRBV7-6 combines with J gene TRBJ2-3; D remains unclear. The CDR3 length is 13 residues. CDR1 and CDR2 from the germline V gene are SGHVS and FNYEAQ. Trimming cost V 2 bases and J 3 bases, with 6 bases left between them. The CDR3 DNA reads TGTGCCAGCAGCTTATTTTCGACAGATACGCAGTATTTT. It yields the protein CASSLFSTDTQYF.

The chain uses TRBV6-1 and TRBJ1-6, with D perhaps matching TRBD1 (5 bases). CDR3 length: 13 amino acids. Germline V gene sequence: CDR1 MNHNS, CDR2 SASEGT. The V gene lost 5 bases and the J gene lost 9 bases, with 11 bases spanning the gap. The CDR3 bases are TGTGCCAGCAGTACGGGGGAACGTTCACCCCTCCACTTT. Amino acids: CASSTGERSPLHF.

The chain recombines TRBV29-1 with TRBJ2-7; 7 nucleotides line up with TRBD1. The germline gives CDR1 SQVTM, CDR2 ANQGSEA. The CDR3 has 12 amino acids. Trimming removed 6 bases from V and 7 bases from J; junction bases left unmatched: 9. The CDR3 region has the DNA TGCAGCGTCGAGACAGGGTTGGGGGAGCAGTACTTC. Its translation is CSVETGLGEQYF.

The sample holds a few counts of this clonotype. The chain recombines TRBV4-2 with TRBJ2-3, with 13 bases fitting TRBD2. J was trimmed by 7 bases and V by 4 bases; bases with no gene match: 11. The CDR3 loop spans 17 amino acids. Germline CDR1 and CDR2: LGHNA and YNFKEQ. The CDR3 DNA reads as TGTGCCAGCAGCCCAATTACTAGCGGGGGGGCCGCGAATACGCAGTATTTT. Protein sequence: CASSPITSGGAANTQYF.

The chain recombines TRBV12-3 or TRBV12-4 with TRBJ1-1, with a possible D match to TRBD1 (5 bases). The CDR3 sequence is 13 residues long. V shed 7 bases and J shed 2 bases, with 11 bases lying between them. This CDR3 is CASINQGNTEAFF. The DNA of the CDR3 is TGTGCCAGCATTAACCAGGGAAACACTGAAGCTTTCTTT.

This clonotype was detected only a few times. The CDR3 is CSATGTVSSYEQYF. The CDR3 nucleotides are TGCAGTGCAACCGGGACAGTCAGCTCCTACGAGCAGTACTTC. V is TRBV20-1 and J is TRBJ2-7; 7 bases match TRBD1. J was trimmed by 0 bases and V by 6 bases; bases with no gene match: 8. The CDR3 loop spans 14 amino acids. CDR1 DFQATT and CDR2 SNEGSKA come from the germline V gene (reference sequence).

The chain couples TRBV6-5 to TRBJ1-6; a possible D gene is TRBD1 (6 bases). The V end was cut by 5 bases, the J end by 10 bases, with 27 bases between. From germline, CDR1 is MNHEY and CDR2 SVGAGI. The CDR3 runs 18 residues. The CDR3 loop reads CASSLTPYRAKPGSPLHF. The CDR3 DNA follows: TGTGCCAGCAGTCTGACGCCGTACAGGGCCAAGCCCGGATCACCCCTCCACTTT.

This clonotype was observed a few times. V and J are TRBV4-1 and TRBJ2-1, with D unclear. Germline-derived CDR1 and CDR2 are MGHRA and YSYEKL. The CDR3 covers 13 residues. V was shortened by 0 bases and J by 8 bases, with 8 bases between the two germline ends. The CDR3 loop reads CASSQEKVDEQFF. As DNA, the CDR3 is TGCGCCAGCAGCCAAGAAAAAGTGGATGAGCAGTTCTTC.

This clonotype was picked up a small number of times. The chain uses TRBV6-2 or TRBV6-3 and TRBJ1-1; 7 bases agree with TRBD1. Germline V gene lookup returns CDR1 MNHEY and CDR2 SVGEGT. The length of the CDR3 is 15 residues. The V gene end was trimmed by 2 bases and the J gene end by 4 bases; junction bases not matched to a gene: 7. The CDR3: CASSYLGTDGTEAFF. CDR3 DNA sequence: TGTGCCAGCAGTTACCTCGGGACAGATGGCACTGAAGCTTTCTTT.

A few counts support this clonotype. The rearrangement joins TRBV7-9 to TRBJ2-5; no clear D gene. From germline, CDR1 is SEHNR and CDR2 FQNEAQ (reference sequence). The CDR3 consists of 15 residues. V was shortened by 1 base and J by 0 bases, with 9 bases between the two germline ends. CDR3 nucleotides: TGTGCCAGCAGCTTAGTCCCAGTTAACCAAGAGACCCAGTACTTC. This encodes CASSLVPVNQETQYF.

This chain uses TRBV6-5 with TRBJ1-2; 10 bases are a match to TRBD1. The V gene's germline CDR1 is MNHEY and CDR2 SVGAGI. V lost 5 bases to trimming and J lost 2 bases; unmatched junction nucleotides: 5. The CDR3 sequence is 15 residues long. CDR3 sequence (DNA): TGTGCCAGCAGTAAGGGACAGGGGCCCAACTATGGCTACACCTTC. Translated, it gives CASSKGQGPNYGYTF.

This chain joins TRBV7-2 and TRBJ1-1; D perhaps matches TRBD1 (5 bases). Trimming removed 6 bases from V and 5 bases from J, with 25 bases in between. Per the germline V gene, CDR1 is SGHTA and CDR2 is FQGNSA. The CDR3 loop spans 17 amino acids. As DNA, the CDR3 is TGTGCCAGCAGGCCACAGACTCAGGGATGGGTTTCAACTGAAGCTTTCTTT. Protein sequence: CASRPQTQGWVSTEAFF.